The rows below give T cell receptor beta chains drawn from one sample of a study of cytomegalovirus exposure and HLA in healthy donors. Method: immunoSEQ multiplex PCR; TCRdb's copy keeps in-frame clones and lacks some. The sample carries 140,000 or so clones, around 82% recorded once. Sequencing was performed on PBMCs. The source of these receptors is a female donor in good health and CMV-seronegative. Both conserved end residues are part of each CDR3. A D gene is named only where the DNA matches it firmly. A row's size may be missing; if present it is once, few, many or a size class.

>TRBV9|TRBJ2-3|.|12|.
TGTGCCAGCAGTGACTTGAGAGATACGCAGTATTTT
CASSDLRDTQYF
>TRBV6-5|TRBJ2-7|.|14|.
TGTGCCAGCAGACAGGGACAATCTAGTTACGAGCAGTACTTC
CASRQGQSSYEQYF
>TRBV5-1|TRBJ2-5|.|15|TRBD2
TGCGCCAGCAGCTTATTAGCGGGGGACCAAGAGACCCAGTACTTC
CASSLLAGDQETQYF
>TRBV7-9|TRBJ1-2|.|14|TRBD1
TGTTCCAGCAGCTTAGGACAGGGGAACTATGGCTACACCTTC
CSSSLGQGNYGYTF
>TRBV23-1|TRBJ2-4|few|17|TRBD2
TGCGCCAGCAGGATTGCTACGGGGGGGCGGGCCAAAAACATTCAGTACTTC
CASRIATGGRAKNIQYF
>TRBV29-1|TRBJ2-5|.|13|.
TGCAGCGTTCGGGGACAGGGACTAGAGGGGCAGTACTTC
CSVRGQGLEGQYF
>TRBV6-5|TRBJ2-7|.|14|.
TGTGCCTGCAAACGGCGGGACGAGAGAGGCGAGCAGTACTTC
CACKRRDERGEQYF
>TRBV7-2|TRBJ2-7|few|16|TRBD2
TGTGCCAGCAGCTTAGTTTCTCCTAGCGGGGGGGGCGAGCAGTACTTC
CASSLVSPSGGGEQYF
>TRBV20-1|TRBJ1-2|.|8|.
TGCAGCCCCTCTGGCTACACCTTC
CSPSGYTF
>TRBV5-8|TRBJ1-1|.|15|TRBD1
TGTGCCAGCAGACAGGGGGCCGGGGCGAACACTGAAGCTTTCTTT
CASRQGAGANTEAFF
>TRBV5-1|TRBJ2-7|.|15|TRBD1
TGCGCCAGCAGCCCTTCGCCGGGACAGACCTACGAGCAGTACTTC
CASSPSPGQTYEQYF
>TRBV15|TRBJ2-5|.|16|TRBD2
TGTGCCACCAGCAGAGGGGAGAAAGCGGGAGGTGAGACCCAGTACTTC
CATSRGEKAGGETQYF
>TRBV10-3|TRBJ2-7|.|16|TRBD1
TGTGCCATCAGTGAGTCGTTGGGGACAGAACCCTACGAGCAGTACTTC
CAISESLGTEPYEQYF
>TRBV4-3|TRBJ2-2|.|14|.
TGCGCCAGCAGCCAAGATTCAAACACCGGGGAGCTGTTTTTT
CASSQDSNTGELFF
>TRBV7-6|TRBJ1-3|.|15|.
TGTGCCAGCAGCTTAGTAGCGGGGGTCGGAAACACCATATATTTT
CASSLVAGVGNTIYF
>TRBV19|TRBJ1-5|.|15|TRBD1
TGTGCCAGTAGGAAGACAGGGTTGGTAATTCGGTCCCAGCATTTT
CASRKTGLVIRSQHF
>TRBV16|TRBJ1-2|once|13|TRBD1
TGTGCCAGCAGCCCGTGGCAGGGGGATGGCTACACCTTC
CASSPWQGDGYTF
>TRBV5-1|TRBJ2-1|.|14|TRBD2
TGCGCCAGCAGCACGGGACTAACCAACAATGAGCAGTTCTTC
CASSTGLTNNEQFF
>TRBV18|TRBJ2-1|.|15|TRBD1
TGTGCCAGCTCCCCCGACAGGGGCTCCTACAATGAGCAGTTCTTC
CASSPDRGSYNEQFF
>TRBV19|TRBJ2-2|.|22|TRBD2
TGTGCCAGTAGTATCATTTGTTGGGACTACATCTCGAGTTCCCCGAACACCGGGGAGCTGTTTTTT
CASSIICWDYISSSPNTGELFF
>TRBV4-1|TRBJ2-3|.|16|TRBD2
TGCGCCAGCGGGACTAGCGGGGGGCCAGGCGGGGATACGCAGTATTTT
CASGTSGGPGGDTQYF
>TRBV4-2|TRBJ1-2|.|15|.
TGTGCCAGCAGCCAAGGAGGGAGGGTCTCAGATGGCTACCCCTTC
CASSQGGRVSDGYPF
>TRBV15|TRBJ2-7|once|14|TRBD2
TGTGCCACCAGTTCTAGCGGGGGCCCCTACGAGCAGTACTTC
CATSSSGGPYEQYF
>TRBV7-2|TRBJ1-2|.|13|TRBD1
TGTGCCAGCAGCCCCGACAGGGTACGTGGCTACACCTTC
CASSPDRVRGYTF
>TRBV4-2|TRBJ1-2|.|14|.
TGTGCCAGCAGCCGCATTGGGACGGACTATGGCTACCCCTTC
CASSRIGTDYGYPF
>TRBV25-1|TRBJ1-4|few|12|.
TGTGCCAGCAGTGATATCGGGGGAAAACTGTTTTTT
CASSDIGGKLFF
>TRBV6-1|TRBJ2-3|.|15|.
TGTGCCAGCATCCCCTCGGGGGGCCGGGGAGATACGCAGTATTTT
CASIPSGGRGDTQYF
>TRBV27|TRBJ1-2|once|16|.
TGTGCCAGCAGCCACGAAGCGGACCGGGATAACTATGGCTACACCTTC
CASSHEADRDNYGYTF
>TRBV28|TRBJ2-1|.|16|.
TGTGCCAGCAGTTTTAGAGGCTACCTGCCCCGCAATGAGCAGTTCTTC
CASSFRGYLPRNEQFF